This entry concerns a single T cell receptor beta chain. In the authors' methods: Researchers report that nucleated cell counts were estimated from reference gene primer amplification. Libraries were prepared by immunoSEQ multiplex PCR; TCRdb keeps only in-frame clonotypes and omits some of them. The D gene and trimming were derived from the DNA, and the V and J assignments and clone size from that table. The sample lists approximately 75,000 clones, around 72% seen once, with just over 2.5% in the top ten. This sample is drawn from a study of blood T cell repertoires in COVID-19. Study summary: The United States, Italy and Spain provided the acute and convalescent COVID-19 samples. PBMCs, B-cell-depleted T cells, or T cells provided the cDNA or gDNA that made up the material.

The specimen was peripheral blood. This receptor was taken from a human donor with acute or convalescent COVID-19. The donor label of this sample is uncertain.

The CDR3 DNA is TGCGCCAGCAGCCGAGGACAGGGGGCTACCCAAGAGACCCAGTACTTC. Translated: CASSRGQGATQETQYF. The V and J genes are TRBV5-1 and TRBJ2-5; 11 nucleotides line up with TRBD1. This CDR3 contains 16 residues. Trimming at V came to 4 bases and at J to 1 base, leaving 6 bases not matched to a gene. CDR1 and CDR2 from the germline V gene are SGHRS and YFSETQ. The whole variable domain, filled in from reference TRBV5-1 and TRBJ2-5, reads KAGVTQTPRYLIKTRGQQVTLSCSPISGHRSVSWYQQTPGQGLQFLFEYFSETQRNKGNFPGRFSGRQFSNSRSEMNVSTLELGDSALYLCASSRGQGATQETQYFGPGTRLLVL.